This TCR beta chain was recorded in a study of identical twins. Germline CDR1 and CDR2: MGHDK and SYGVNS. V lost 6 bases and J 7 bases, leaving 7 bases between the germline ends. The length of the CDR3 is 11 residues. MiXCR, applied by TCRdb to the 5' RACE reads, yields one record per CDR3 protein. The top ten hold about 0.25% of the sample, which has 1,800,000 or so distinct CDR3 sequences, under 35% seen once. The study's findings and limits: Fewer insertions marked abundant cord blood beta clonotypes; young adult naive trended weakly, memory not at all. Within twin pairs, the out-of-frame alpha sequences they shared showed excess low generation probability. Weaker excess twin sharing was observed in beta out-of-frame sequences.

With regard to this clonotype: What it binds is not known.

This sequence joins TRBV25-1 and TRBJ1-5, with D unclear. The material sequenced was cord blood. The TCR comes from a newborn girl in good health. The CDR3 nucleotides are TGTGCCAGCAGGGCAGACCAGCCCCAGCATTTT. Its translation is CASRADQPQHF.